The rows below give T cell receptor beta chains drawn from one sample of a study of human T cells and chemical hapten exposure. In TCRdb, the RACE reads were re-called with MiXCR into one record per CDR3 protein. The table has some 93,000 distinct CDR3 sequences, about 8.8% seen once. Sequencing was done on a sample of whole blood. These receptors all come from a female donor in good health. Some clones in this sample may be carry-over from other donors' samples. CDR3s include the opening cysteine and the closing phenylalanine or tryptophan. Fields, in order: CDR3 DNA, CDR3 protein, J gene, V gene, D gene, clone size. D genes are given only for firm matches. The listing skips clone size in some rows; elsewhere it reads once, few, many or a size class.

TGCAGCGCCTGCCGGTCAGGGCCTGAGTCTAGCGAGCGGGACATTCAGTACTTC,CSACRSGPESSERDIQYF,TRBJ2-4,TRBV29-1,-,-
TGTGCCAGCAGCTCCACGGGCGCCGGGACAGTTGGCTACACCTTC,CASSSTGAGTVGYTF,TRBJ1-2,TRBV28,TRBD1,-
TGTGCCAGCAGCCAAGTTCTAGCGGGAGCGGACGAGCAGTACTTC,CASSQVLAGADEQYF,TRBJ2-7,TRBV14,TRBD2,few
TGTGCCAGCCTTTCCCTAGGGCAGCCCCAGCATTTT,CASLSLGQPQHF,TRBJ1-5,TRBV28,-,many
TGTGCCAGCAGCCGACACGGACAGGGAGGGACTGAAGCTTTCTTT,CASSRHGQGGTEAFF,TRBJ1-1,TRBV28,TRBD1,-
TGTGCCAGCAATCGGGCAGGGTCCTACGAGCAGTACTTC,CASNRAGSYEQYF,TRBJ2-7,TRBV12-3/TRBV12-4,-,-
TGTGCCAGCAGTCCTCGGACAGGGACAACTAATGAAAAACTGTTTTTT,CASSPRTGTTNEKLFF,TRBJ1-4,TRBV28,TRBD1,many
TGTGCCAGCAGGGGGCCAGGGGAGACCCAGTACTTC,CASRGPGETQYF,TRBJ2-5,TRBV9,-,few
TGTGCCAGCGCTGGAGGCGGGGCCAACGTCCTGACTTTC,CASAGGGANVLTF,TRBJ2-6,TRBV6-5,-,few
TGTGCCAGCAGTCCCCTGGGGGGAGAGGAGACCCAGTACTTC,CASSPLGGEETQYF,TRBJ2-5,TRBV27,-,-
TGTGCCAGTGGGGCTCAGGGAATCGGGGGAATCTCACCCCTCCACTTT,CASGAQGIGGISPLHF,TRBJ1-6,TRBV11-2,-,many
TGTGCCAGCAGTGAAGCGATGGACGGATATAGCGAGCAGTACTTC,CASSEAMDGYSEQYF,TRBJ2-7,TRBV6-1,-,-
TGTGCCACCAGTTACGGGGGCTCCTACAATGAGCAGTTCTTC,CATSYGGSYNEQFF,TRBJ2-1,TRBV24-1,-,few
TGTGCCTGGAGTGTAGGTCTAGCGGGAGGGCCAGATACGCAGTATTTT,CAWSVGLAGGPDTQYF,TRBJ2-3,TRBV30,TRBD2,-
TGTGCCAGCAGTTTGAACGCCTACAATGAGCAGTTCTTC,CASSLNAYNEQFF,TRBJ2-1,TRBV12-3/TRBV12-4,-,-
TGTGCCAGCAGCCCGGCCGCCCTGACGGGGGGCGAGCAGTACTTC,CASSPAALTGGEQYF,TRBJ2-7,TRBV7-9,TRBD2,many
TGCGCCAGCAGCCAAGGCGCCCGCGAACTACAGGGAGATTATGGTCAGCCCCAGCATTTT,CASSQGARELQGDYGQPQHF,TRBJ1-5,TRBV4-1,-,-
TGTGCCAGCAGCCCGGGACCGCTTAACGAGCAGTACTTC,CASSPGPLNEQYF,TRBJ2-7,TRBV7-9,-,-
TGTGCCAGCAGCACCGGGGACGTCGGTAAAAACATTCAGTACTTC,CASSTGDVGKNIQYF,TRBJ2-4,TRBV9,-,few
TGTGCCAGCAGTTACTCCGCGGGGGACGGTGATCAGCCCCAGCATTTT,CASSYSAGDGDQPQHF,TRBJ1-5,TRBV6-5,-,-
TGTGCCAGCAGCCACGGAGTCTCTGGAAACACCATATATTTT,CASSHGVSGNTIYF,TRBJ1-3,TRBV6-5,-,many
TGTGCCAGCAGCTTAGACAGTCCCAAAGATGGCTACACCTTC,CASSLDSPKDGYTF,TRBJ1-2,TRBV7-9,-,few
TGTGCCAGCGGAACGCTTGGGGATGAGCAGTTCTTC,CASGTLGDEQFF,TRBJ2-1,TRBV6-2/TRBV6-3,-,few
TGTGCCAGCACCGAGTATCGGGTTAACACTGAAGCTTTCTTT,CASTEYRVNTEAFF,TRBJ1-1,TRBV9,-,many
TGTGCCAGCATTTTAAGGGGGCTGAACACTGAAGCTTTCTTT,CASILRGLNTEAFF,TRBJ1-1,TRBV2,TRBD1,few
TGTGCCAGCAGTTTATATACAGGGGATGAGCAGTTCTTC,CASSLYTGDEQFF,TRBJ2-1,TRBV27,TRBD1,-
TGTGCCAGCAGCTCGGCAACTAATGAAAAACTGTTTTTT,CASSSATNEKLFF,TRBJ1-4,TRBV28,-,many
TGCAGTGCTATGGGGGGGACAGGGGACACCGGGGAGCTGTTTTTT,CSAMGGTGDTGELFF,TRBJ2-2,TRBV20-1,TRBD1,few
TGCAGCGTTGAAGATACCATCTTTTATACTACTGAAGCTTTCTTT,CSVEDTIFYTTEAFF,TRBJ1-1,TRBV29-1,-,-
TGTGCCAGCAGTTTACTGTTGAACCAAGAGACCCAGTACTTC,CASSLLLNQETQYF,TRBJ2-5,TRBV12-3/TRBV12-4,-,many
TGCGCCAGCAGCTTGGGACTAGCCACAGATACGCAGTATTTT,CASSLGLATDTQYF,TRBJ2-3,TRBV5-1,TRBD2,many
TGCAGCGCCACCGGTACAGGTGCTGAAAAACTGTTTTTT,CSATGTGAEKLFF,TRBJ1-4,TRBV29-1,-,-
TGTGCCAGCAGTTTTCCGGGGGGTAGGAAGACCCAGTACTTC,CASSFPGGRKTQYF,TRBJ2-5,TRBV28,TRBD2,few
TGTGCCAGCAGGCCTCTAGCGGGAATTTACAATGAGCAGTTCTTC,CASRPLAGIYNEQFF,TRBJ2-1,TRBV2,TRBD2,few
TGCGCCAGCAGCCCGAAGGACAGGGGTTTGACAGATACGCAGTATTTT,CASSPKDRGLTDTQYF,TRBJ2-3,TRBV4-1,TRBD1,few
TGTGCCAGCAGCAGGGGGGACTATGGCTACACCTTC,CASSRGDYGYTF,TRBJ1-2,TRBV7-9,-,-
TGTGCCAGTACCGTCCGTGGCGAGCAGTACTTC,CASTVRGEQYF,TRBJ2-7,TRBV27,-,many
TGTGCCAGCAGTGTAGACTGGCGGGAAAGTAAGGTGGCCAAAAACATTCAGTACTTC,CASSVDWRESKVAKNIQYF,TRBJ2-4,TRBV28,-,few
TGCAGCGTAAACTGGACCCCCGGGAATCAGCAGTTCTTC,CSVNWTPGNQQFF,TRBJ2-1,TRBV29-1,-,-
TGTGCCAGCAGCTTAGCGAACAATCAGCCCCAGCATTTT,CASSLANNQPQHF,TRBJ1-5,TRBV7-9,-,many
TGTGCCAGCAGCTCTAGCACTAGGTTGAAATCCTACGAGCAGTACTTC,CASSSSTRLKSYEQYF,TRBJ2-7,TRBV7-8,-,-
TGCAGTGCTAGAGAACCCTCGGGACGGGCCTACGAGCAGTACTTC,CSAREPSGRAYEQYF,TRBJ2-7,TRBV20-1,-,few
TGTGCCAGCACCAGGCTAAGCAATCAGCCCCAGCATTTT,CASTRLSNQPQHF,TRBJ1-5,TRBV28,-,few
TGCGCCAGCAGCTTGGCCGGGAGCAGCACCGGCTACACCTTC,CASSLAGSSTGYTF,TRBJ1-2,TRBV5-1,-,-
TGCGCCAGCAGTGAGGGGACTATAACAGATACGCAGTATTTT,CASSEGTITDTQYF,TRBJ2-3,TRBV5-1,TRBD2,few